These 19 T cell receptor beta chains were all obtained from the same sample, sequenced in a study of T cell responses to AZD1222 COVID-19 vaccine. The method was immunoSEQ multiplex PCR; TCRdb's version includes in-frame clones alone and lacks a portion of them. The profile shows 120,000 or so clones, 93% of them singletons. The starting material was peripheral blood, obtained 28 days after the second AZD1222 dose. Source of these receptors: an adult who received the AZD1222 COVID-19 vaccine.

The chain couples TRBV2 to TRBJ2-7; no clear D gene. Per germline, CDR1 SNHLY and CDR2 FYNNEI. V lost 4 bases to trimming and J lost 2 bases, with 9 bases between them. This CDR3 spans 13 amino acids. The CDR3, as DNA: TGTGCCAGCAGTGTGGGGATAACCTACGAGCAGTACTTC. Translating gives CASSVGITYEQYF.

This chain uses TRBV6-6 with TRBJ2-3, with 8 positions matching TRBD2. The CDR3 consists of 15 residues. Losses at the gene ends were 6 bases for V and 4 bases for J; bases not matched to a gene: 9. The V gene's germline CDR1 is MNHNY and CDR2 SVGAGI (reference sequence). The CDR3 loop reads CASSRGGQDSDTQYF. DNA for the CDR3: TGTGCCAGCAGCCGCGGGGGGCAAGACTCAGATACGCAGTATTTT.

This rearrangement joins TRBV5-4 to TRBJ2-5; possibly TRBD2 for D (6 bases). Germline V gives CDR1 SGHNT, CDR2 YYREEE (reference sequence). The CDR3 spans 16 residues. The V end lost 4 bases, the J end lost 2 bases, and 18 bases lay between the germline ends. The CDR3 sequence is CASSAGQGMSQETQYF. The CDR3 bases are TGTGCCAGCAGCGCGGGGCAGGGAATGAGTCAAGAGACCCAGTACTTC.

The chain combines TRBV7-9 with TRBJ1-2; D is unresolved. Trimming pared 1 base from V and 4 bases from J, leaving 7 bases between. Germline V lookup: CDR1 SEHNR, CDR2 FQNEAQ (reference sequence). The CDR3 covers 13 residues. The CDR3 spells CASSLDNVYGYTF. In nucleotides, the CDR3 is TGTGCCAGCAGCTTAGACAATGTCTATGGCTACACCTTC.

In regard to this clone: Other DNA sequences in the same sample also yield this CDR3. V gene TRBV27 combines with J gene TRBJ2-2; D not resolved. The CDR3 is 13 amino acids. Trimming left V 3 bases short and J 2 bases short, with 4 bases between. From germline, CDR1 is MNHEY and CDR2 SMNVEV (reference sequence). This CDR3 reads CASSFLNTGELFF. CDR3 sequence (DNA): TGTGCCAGCAGTTTCCTTAACACCGGGGAGCTGTTTTTT.

The V gene is TRBV7-7, the J gene TRBJ2-5, with 7 bases that match TRBD2. CDR1 and CDR2 from the germline V gene are SSHAT and FNYEAQ (reference sequence). The CDR3 sequence is 15 residues long. The V segment lost 2 bases and the J segment 5 bases; nucleotides outside the gene matches: 8. CDR3 bases: TGTGCCAGCAGCTTACGGCCCAGCGGGATTGAGACCCAGTACTTC. As protein: CASSLRPSGIETQYF. Complete variable domain (other parts from reference TRBV7-7 and TRBJ2-5): GAGVSQSPRYKVTKRGQDVTLRCDPISSHATLYWYQQALGQGPEFLTYFNYEAQPDKSGLPSDRFSAERPEGSISTLTIQRTEQRDSAMYRCASSLRPSGIETQYFGPGTRLLVL.

This chain uses TRBV18 with TRBJ1-1; 8 bases are a match to TRBD1. The CDR3 consists of 14 residues. The J segment lost 5 bases and the V segment lost 2 bases, leaving 4 bases of the junction unmatched. In germline, CDR1 is KGHSH, CDR2 LQKENI. CDR3 DNA sequence: TGTGCCAGCTCACCAAGGACAGGGAGGACTGAAGCTTTCTTT. This translates into CASSPRTGRTEAFF.

V gene TRBV15 combines with J gene TRBJ1-1, with TRBD1 matching 8 bases. This CDR3 region has 15 residues. Germline CDR1 and CDR2: LNHNV and YYDKDF (reference sequence). The trim removed 1 base at V and 3 bases at J, leaving 4 bases unmatched. The CDR3 DNA sequence: TGTGCCACCAGCAGAGGACAGGGGATGGACACTGAAGCTTTCTTT. This gives the protein CATSRGQGMDTEAFF. Full variable domain (rest looked up from reference TRBV15 and TRBJ1-1): DAMVIQNPRYQVTQFGKPVTLSCSQTLNHNVMYWYQQKSSQAPKLLFHYYDKDFNNEADTPDNFQSRRPNTSFCFLDIRSPGLGDTAMYLCATSRGQGMDTEAFFGQGTRLTVV.

The V call is TRBV4-3, the J call TRBJ2-1; TRBD1 agrees at 9 bases. The junction had 3 bases not matched to a gene; V was cut back by 3 bases and J by 12 bases. The germline V gene encodes CDR1 LGHNA and CDR2 YSLEER. The CDR3 extends over 12 amino acids. In DNA form, the CDR3 reads TGCGCCAGCAGCCAGGGACAGGGCAGGCAGTTCTTC. This codes for CASSQGQGRQFF.

Written as DNA, the CDR3 is TGCACCAGCAGCCCTCCAGGGGGGTTCTATAATTCACCCCTCCACTTT. Amino acids: CTSSPPGGFYNSPLHF. The chain recombines TRBV1 with TRBJ1-6; the D call of TRBD1 is as the table states it, not checked on the DNA. TRBV1 is deemed a pseudogene. The CDR3 sequence is 16 residues long.

The CDR3, as DNA: TGTGCCTGGAGCGCAAGCGGGAACACAGATACGCAGTATTTT. Translated: CAWSASGNTDTQYF. V gene TRBV30 combines with J gene TRBJ2-3, with TRBD2 matching over 7 bases. Trimming took 3 bases from V and 2 from J; bases not matched to a gene: 5. This CDR3 region has 14 residues. The germline V gene encodes CDR1 GTSNPN and CDR2 SVGIG (reference sequence).

This chain connects TRBV7-2 to TRBJ1-6; 9 bases agree with TRBD1. This CDR3 has 17 amino acids. After removal of 5 bases from V and 1 base from J, the junction contained 6 bases not matched to a gene. Germline V gives CDR1 SGHTA, CDR2 FQGNSA. The CDR3: CASSPEDRGSYNSPLHF. Here the CDR3 DNA reads TGTGCCAGCAGCCCAGAGGACAGGGGATCCTATAATTCACCCCTCCACTTT.

J is TRBJ2-7 and V is TRBV6-5; D unresolved. V lost 0 bases to trimming and J lost 0 bases, with 9 bases between them. This CDR3 comprises 15 residues. Germline V gene data show CDR1 as MNHEY and CDR2 as SVGAGI. CDR3 DNA: TGTGCCAGCAGTTACTCCCCAGGTTACTCCTACGAGCAGTACTTC. Its translation is CASSYSPGYSYEQYF.

This sequence joins TRBV25-1 and TRBJ1-2; D is possibly TRBD1 (5 bases). The V end was cut by 3 bases, the J end by 0 bases, with 8 bases between. Germline V gene lookup returns CDR1 MGHDK and CDR2 SYGVNS. The CDR3 has 14 amino acids. This CDR3 reads CASSDRGPNYGYTF. The CDR3 bases are TGTGCCAGCAGTGATAGGGGACCTAACTATGGCTACACCTTC.

The chain is built from TRBV2 and TRBJ1-6, with a possible D match to TRBD1 (5 bases). Trimming removed 6 bases at V and 9 bases at J, with 18 bases between. CDR1 SNHLY and CDR2 FYNNEI come from the germline V gene. The CDR3 covers 15 residues. This CDR3 reads CASRAGHGMASPLHF. The CDR3 bases are TGTGCCAGCAGGGCCGGACACGGGATGGCTTCACCCCTCCACTTT. Full variable domain (rest looked up from reference TRBV2 and TRBJ1-6): EPEVTQTPSHQVTQMGQEVILRCVPISNHLYFYWYRQILGQKVEFLVSFYNNEISEKSEIFDDQFSVERPDGSNFTLKIRSTKLEDSAMYFCASRAGHGMASPLHFGNGTRLTVT.

This rearrangement joins TRBV18 to TRBJ2-2; TRBD2 is a possible D gene (5 bases). This CDR3 spans 15 amino acids. V was cut by 2 bases and J by 2 bases, with 9 bases left in between. CDR1 and CDR2 (germline): KGHSH, LQKENI. The CDR3 DNA follows: TGTGCCAGCTCACCAAGGGAGAGTAACACCGGGGAGCTGTTTTTT. Translated: CASSPRESNTGELFF.

This chain joins TRBV7-8 and TRBJ2-5; D remains unclear. This CDR3 contains 15 residues. Germline V lookup: CDR1 SGHVS, CDR2 FQNEAQ. V lost 6 bases, J lost 5 bases, and 19 bases lay in between. CDR3: CASSPSTEPRETQYF. Written as DNA, the CDR3 is TGTGCCAGCAGTCCCTCCACGGAGCCGCGGGAGACCCAGTACTTC.

The chain carries TRBV12-3 or TRBV12-4 and TRBJ2-7; D perhaps matches TRBD2 (6 bases). With 2 bases removed from V and 7 bases from J, the gap between germline ends came to 12 bases. The CDR3 spans 13 residues. This chain's CDR3 is CASSLQVAGEQYF. The CDR3 coding sequence is TGTGCCAGCAGTTTACAGGTCGCGGGGGAGCAGTACTTC.

The rearrangement joins TRBV4-1 to TRBJ2-3; D might be TRBD1 or TRBD2, each matching 6 bases. The germline V and J ends were trimmed by 1 base and 2 bases, with 13 bases remaining between them. CDR3 size: 16 residues. Germline loops: CDR1 MGHRA, CDR2 YSYEKL. The CDR3: CASSQGRGQATDTQYF. CDR3 nucleotide sequence: TGCGCCAGCAGCCAAGGTCGGGGGCAAGCCACAGATACGCAGTATTTT.